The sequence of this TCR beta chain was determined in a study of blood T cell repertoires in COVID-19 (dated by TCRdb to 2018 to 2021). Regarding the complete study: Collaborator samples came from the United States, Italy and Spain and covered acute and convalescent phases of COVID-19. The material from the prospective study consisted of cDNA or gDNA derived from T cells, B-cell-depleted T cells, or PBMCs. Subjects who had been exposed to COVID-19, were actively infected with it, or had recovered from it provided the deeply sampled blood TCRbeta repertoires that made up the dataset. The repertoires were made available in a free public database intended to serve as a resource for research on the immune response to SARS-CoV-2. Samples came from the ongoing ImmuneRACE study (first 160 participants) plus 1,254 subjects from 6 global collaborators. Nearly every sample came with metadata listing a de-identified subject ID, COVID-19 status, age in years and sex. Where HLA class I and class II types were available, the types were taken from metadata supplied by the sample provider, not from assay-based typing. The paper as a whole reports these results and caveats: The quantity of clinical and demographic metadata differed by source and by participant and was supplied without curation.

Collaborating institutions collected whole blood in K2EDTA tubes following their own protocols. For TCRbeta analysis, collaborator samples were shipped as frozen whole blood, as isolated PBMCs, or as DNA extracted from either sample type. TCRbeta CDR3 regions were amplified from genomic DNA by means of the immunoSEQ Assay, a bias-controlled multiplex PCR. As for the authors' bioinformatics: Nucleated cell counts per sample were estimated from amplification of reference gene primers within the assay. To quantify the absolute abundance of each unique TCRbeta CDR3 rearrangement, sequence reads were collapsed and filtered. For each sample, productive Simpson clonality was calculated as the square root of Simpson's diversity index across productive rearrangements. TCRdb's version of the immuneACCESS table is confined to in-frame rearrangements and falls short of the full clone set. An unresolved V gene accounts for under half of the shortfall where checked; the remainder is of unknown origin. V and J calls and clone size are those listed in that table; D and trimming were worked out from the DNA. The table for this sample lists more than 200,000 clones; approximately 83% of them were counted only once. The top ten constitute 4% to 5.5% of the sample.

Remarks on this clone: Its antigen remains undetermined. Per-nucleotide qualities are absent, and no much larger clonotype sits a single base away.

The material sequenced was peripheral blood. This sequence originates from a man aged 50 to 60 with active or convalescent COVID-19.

The DNA sequence reads TGTGCCAGCAGCTTGGGGACAGCTGGCACTGAAGCTTTCTTT. Translated, it reads CASSLGTAGTEAFF. The rearrangement joined TRBV5-5 to TRBJ1-1; D gene: possibly TRBD1, on 6 matching bases. A distance of 10 bases separates the germline ends of V and J, which lose 0 bases and 4 bases respectively. From the germline V gene (reference sequence), CDR1 is SGHKS and CDR2 is YYEKEE. CDR3 length: 14 amino acids, cysteine to phenylalanine. Only the CDR3 region is kept as DNA, spanning 42 bases read in frame from base 1.